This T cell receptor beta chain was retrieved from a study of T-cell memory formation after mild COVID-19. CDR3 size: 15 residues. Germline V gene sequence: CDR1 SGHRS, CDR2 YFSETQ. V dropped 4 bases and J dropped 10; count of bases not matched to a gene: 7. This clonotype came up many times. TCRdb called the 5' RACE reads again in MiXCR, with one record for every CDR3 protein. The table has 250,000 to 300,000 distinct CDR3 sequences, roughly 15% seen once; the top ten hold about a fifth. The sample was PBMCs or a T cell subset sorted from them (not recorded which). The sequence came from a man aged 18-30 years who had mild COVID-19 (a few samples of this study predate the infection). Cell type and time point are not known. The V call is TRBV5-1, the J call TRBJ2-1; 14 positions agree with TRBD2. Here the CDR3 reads CASSQGLAGEGEQFF. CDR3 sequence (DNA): TGCGCCAGCAGCCAGGGACTAGCGGGGGAGGGGGAGCAGTTCTTC.